This T cell receptor (beta chain) was identified during a study of blood T cells in healthy people across ages. The sample holds a few counts of this clonotype. A sample-barcoded 5' primer and a J-beta primer mix were used in a second PCR of roughly 6 to 11 cycles. TCRdb processed the 5' RACE reads anew with MiXCR; each CDR3 protein has one entry. Here the sample spans roughly 860,000 distinct CDR3 sequences, less than 80% being singletons. This receptor was identified in a man aged 30-40 years in good health. Sequenced material: blood.

The CDR3 sequence is CASRNYRAKETQYF. The CDR3 nucleotides are TGTGCCAGCAGGAACTACAGGGCGAAAGAGACCCAGTACTTC. The V and J genes are TRBV6-1 and TRBJ2-5; perhaps TRBD1 as D (6 bases). The V and J ends lost 6 bases and 3 bases respectively, with 14 bases between them. CDR1 MNHNS and CDR2 SASEGT come from the germline V gene. The CDR3 spans 14 residues.